A selection of T cell receptor beta chains follows, all from one sample in a study of cytomegalovirus exposure and HLA in healthy donors. Repertoires were generated with immunoSEQ multiplex PCR, while TCRdb's copy carries only in-frame clones and drops some. The table lists roughly 100,000 clones, more than 85% of them singletons. Sequenced material: PBMCs. The receptors stem from a woman aged 18 to 35 in good health and CMV-seropositive. Both conserved end residues are part of each CDR3. The D gene is left open where the match is weak. Not every row has a clone size; where given, it reads once, few, many or a size class.

>TRBV28|TRBJ2-4|.|once
TGTGCCAGCACCGCACTAGGGAACATTCAGTACTTC
CASTALGNIQYF
>TRBV29-1|TRBJ2-3|TRBD2|.
TGCAGCGCCCGGACTAGCGGGGGGCCAAGCACAGATACGCAGTATTTT
CSARTSGGPSTDTQYF
>TRBV2|TRBJ1-1|.|.
TGTGCCAGCCACCTACAGGGACCTAACACTGAAGCTTTCTTT
CASHLQGPNTEAFF
>TRBV7-9|TRBJ2-7|TRBD2|.
TGTGCCAGCGGAAACCCCGCCACTAGCGGGAGGGAGCAGTACTTC
CASGNPATSGREQYF
>TRBV19|TRBJ2-1|.|.
TGTGCCAGTAGCCCCGATCTCAGCTCCTACAATGAGCAGTTCTTC
CASSPDLSSYNEQFF
>TRBV7-9|TRBJ2-6|TRBD2|.
TGTGCCAGCAGCTTCCAAGCGGGAGGCACCTCTGGGGCCAACGTCCTGACTTTC
CASSFQAGGTSGANVLTF
>TRBV6-1|TRBJ2-7|TRBD2|.
TGTGCATATTCCCCCACGGGGGGAAACACCTACGAGCAGTACTTC
CAYSPTGGNTYEQYF
>TRBV10-3|TRBJ2-5|.|.
TGTGCCACGACAGAAGAGACCCAGTACTTC
CATTEETQYF
>TRBV6-4|TRBJ1-2|TRBD1|.
TGTGCCAGCAGTGACCTCCTAGGACAGGTTCACTTC
CASSDLLGQVHF
>TRBV6-1|TRBJ1-2|TRBD1|.
TGTGCCAGCACTACGACAGGGGGCGCGGGTGGCTACACCTTC
CASTTTGGAGGYTF
>TRBV29-1|TRBJ2-6|TRBD2|.
TGCAGCGTATTTATCCTAGCGGGAGCGGGCTCTGGGGCCAACGTCCTGACTTTC
CSVFILAGAGSGANVLTF
>TRBV5-4|TRBJ2-5|TRBD2|once
TGTGCCAGCAGCTTGGGAGCGGGGGGGGAGACCCAGTACTTC
CASSLGAGGETQYF
>TRBV29-1|TRBJ2-4|.|.
TGCAGCGTTGCCATAGCCAAAAACATTCAGTACTTC
CSVAIAKNIQYF
>TRBV10-3|TRBJ2-7|.|.
TGTGCCATCAAAGAGGGCCCGCGGGACGAGCAGTACTTC
CAIKEGPRDEQYF
>TRBV9|TRBJ1-1|.|.
TGTGCCAGCAGCGTAGGTAAGAACACTGAAGCTTTCTTT
CASSVGKNTEAFF
>TRBV5-8|TRBJ2-5|.|.
TGTGCCACCACCTACCAGGGTTTGGGCCAAGAGACCCAGTACTTC
CATTYQGLGQETQYF
>TRBV6-6|TRBJ1-5|TRBD1|.
TGTGCCAGCCGAACGACAGGGGAACAGCCCCAGCATTTT
CASRTTGEQPQHF
>TRBV27|TRBJ1-5|.|.
TGTGCCAGCAGTTTATACCCCAGTCAGCCCCAGCATTTT
CASSLYPSQPQHF
>TRBV5-4|TRBJ1-2|.|.
TGTGCCAGCAGCTTGGTTCAGGAACCCGCGGGCTACACCTTC
CASSLVQEPAGYTF
>TRBV4-1|TRBJ1-1|TRBD1|.
TGCGCCAGCAGCCAACTAACGGACAGGGCTGAAGCTTTCTTT
CASSQLTDRAEAFF
>TRBV5-1|TRBJ2-6|TRBD1|.
TGCGCCAGCAGCTCCGACAGGGGTTGGGCCAACGTCCTGACTTTC
CASSSDRGWANVLTF
>TRBV28|TRBJ2-7|.|.
TGTGCCAGCAGTTTCCGGGAGAGCTCCTACGAGCAGTACTTC
CASSFRESSYEQYF
>TRBV5-1|TRBJ1-1|.|.
TGCGCCAGCAGCTTGGAGGGGTCACCTTATGGCGAAGCTTTCTTT
CASSLEGSPYGEAFF
>TRBV27|TRBJ1-6|TRBD1|.
TGTGCCAGCAGTTATCCTTCGGGACAGAATTTTCCTAATTCACCCCTCCACTTT
CASSYPSGQNFPNSPLHF
>TRBV2|TRBJ2-5|TRBD2|.
TGTGCCAGCAGATGGACTAGCGGGGAACAAGAGACCCAGTACTTC
CASRWTSGEQETQYF
>TRBV6-5|TRBJ2-3|.|.
TGTGCCAGCAGTCCCTGGGCGGGTACAGATACGCAGTATTTT
CASSPWAGTDTQYF
>TRBV21-1|TRBJ1-1|.|.
TGTGCCAGCAGCAAAGTACCAAGGAACAGGGGAAACACTGAAGCTTTCTTT
CASSKVPRNRGNTEAFF
>TRBV7-8|TRBJ1-5|.|once
TGTGCCAGCAGCTTAAGACAGTCTAATCAGCCCCAGCATTTT
CASSLRQSNQPQHF
>TRBV2|TRBJ2-7|.|.
TGTGCCAGCAGTGGAGGTGGTTGGGACACACCCTACGAGCAGTACTTC
CASSGGGWDTPYEQYF
>TRBV6-5|TRBJ2-2|TRBD1|.
TGTGCCAGCAGTTACGACAGGGGGACCACCGGGGAGCTGTTTTTT
CASSYDRGTTGELFF
>TRBV2|TRBJ1-2|.|.
TGTGCCAGCAAAGGAAGAGACTCAAGAGGCTATGGCTACACCTTC
CASKGRDSRGYGYTF
>TRBV19|TRBJ1-1|.|.
TGTGCCAGTAGTCCCCAGGGGAAGGGGACGCATGAAGCTTTCTTT
CASSPQGKGTHEAFF
>TRBV29-1|TRBJ2-3|.|.
TGCAGCGTTGGTGGGGGGATGACTGGCACAGATACGCAGTATTTT
CSVGGGMTGTDTQYF
>TRBV28|TRBJ1-2|TRBD1|.
TGTGCCAGCAGATCGCTAAAACAGGGGACCTATGGCTACACCTTC
CASRSLKQGTYGYTF
>TRBV5-1|TRBJ2-7|TRBD1|.
TGCGCCAGCAGCTTTTCAGGGGGAGAGGAGCAGTACTTC
CASSFSGGEEQYF
>TRBV5-4|TRBJ2-5|TRBD1|.
TGTGCCAGCAGCTTGGAGGGGGCGCTTCGGGAGACCCAGTACTTC
CASSLEGALRETQYF
>TRBV4-1|TRBJ1-5|TRBD1|.
TGCGCCAGCAGCCACCTGGGACAGGGGACGAATCAGCCCCAGCATTTT
CASSHLGQGTNQPQHF
>TRBV6-5|TRBJ1-2|.|.
TGTGCCAGCAGTTACTCCGACGGAGACCTCTATGGCTACACCTTC
CASSYSDGDLYGYTF
>TRBV28|TRBJ1-4|.|.
TGTGCCAGCAGTTTACAATATGAAAAACTGTTTTTT
CASSLQYEKLFF
>TRBV25-1|TRBJ1-4|TRBD1|.
TGTGCCAGCACCAAGGACAGGGGTGATGAAAAACTGTTTTTT
CASTKDRGDEKLFF
>TRBV14|TRBJ2-7|TRBD1|.
TGTGCCAGCAGCCAAGGGGTTATAGAGACAGGGAGCTCCTACGAGCAGTACTTC
CASSQGVIETGSSYEQYF
>TRBV5-1|TRBJ2-7|.|.
TGCGCCAGCAGCTTGGACGGAGGGCCAGGGGAGCAGTACTTC
CASSLDGGPGEQYF
>TRBV6-1|TRBJ1-2|.|few
TGTGCCAGCAGTGAAGCACTGACAGGAAGATATGGCTACACCTTC
CASSEALTGRYGYTF
>TRBV7-9|TRBJ2-7|.|.
TGTGCCAGCAGCGAACGTCCGTCACCAGGGGCCTACGAGCAGTACTTC
CASSERPSPGAYEQYF
>TRBV7-3|TRBJ2-1|TRBD2|.
TGTGCCAGCAGCTCTTCCGGGACTAGCGACAATGAGCAGTTCTTC
CASSSSGTSDNEQFF
>TRBV4-2|TRBJ1-3|.|once
TGTGCCAGCAGCCCCTATACTGGAAACACCATATATTTT
CASSPYTGNTIYF
>TRBV29-1|TRBJ2-7|.|.
TGCAGCGTTGTGGATCCCGACAGGCAGTCGCACGAGCAGTACTTC
CSVVDPDRQSHEQYF
>TRBV6-1|TRBJ1-1|.|.
TGTGCCAGCAGTGATGACAGTGAAGCTTTCTTT
CASSDDSEAFF
>TRBV5-1|TRBJ1-2|TRBD1|.
TGCGCCAGTACCCCGGGACAGTCTACCGGCTACACCTTC
CASTPGQSTGYTF
>TRBV19|TRBJ1-5|.|.
TGTGCCAGTAGTATAGCGGAGGGCTCGGGGCAGCCCCAGCATTTT
CASSIAEGSGQPQHF
>TRBV5-1|TRBJ1-1|TRBD1|.
TGCGCCAGCAGCGAGGGACAGGGGGGCTCTGAAGCTTTCTTT
CASSEGQGGSEAFF
>TRBV6-5|TRBJ2-6|.|.
TGTGCCAGCAGCTTACAGGTCTCTGGGGCCAACGTCCTGACTTTC
CASSLQVSGANVLTF